The 27 T cell receptor beta chains listed next were all sequenced from one sample in a study of blood T cell repertoires in COVID-19. Clones were sequenced by immunoSEQ multiplex PCR, and TCRdb holds only the in-frame ones, with some missing. The table shows about 170,000 clones, with about 85% occurring only once. The specimen was peripheral blood. All receptors come from a man between 60 and 75 years old with acute or convalescent COVID-19.

This chain joins TRBV4-1 and TRBJ2-6; TRBD1 is a possible D gene (5 bases). The V gene's germline CDR1 is MGHRA and CDR2 YSYEKL. V gave up 0 bases and J gave up 12 bases, with 9 bases separating them. The CDR3 covers 13 residues. CDR3 nucleotides: TGCGCCAGCAGCCAAGAAGACAGCCGCGTCCTGACTTTC. Translating gives CASSQEDSRVLTF.

V gene TRBV11-3 combines with J gene TRBJ1-6; 8 bases are shared with TRBD1. V dropped 2 bases and J dropped 9; count of bases not matched to a gene: 9. The length of the CDR3 is 16 residues. CDR1 and CDR2 from the germline V gene are SGHNT and YENEEA. The CDR3 protein is CASSLRLGQEASPLHF. In DNA, the CDR3 is TGTGCCAGCAGCTTACGCCTGGGACAGGAGGCTTCACCCCTCCACTTT.

This clone came up once. The rearrangement uses TRBV5-6 and TRBJ2-2, with 11 nucleotides matching TRBD1. The V gene's germline CDR1 is SGHDT and CDR2 YYEEEE. The CDR3 contains 16 residues. Trimming removed 3 bases from V and 4 bases from J; junction bases left unmatched: 5. Written as DNA, the CDR3 is TGTGCCAGCAGCTGGACAGGGGGCTTGGGCACCGGGGAGCTGTTTTTT. It codes for CASSWTGGLGTGELFF.

The V call is TRBV29-1, the J call TRBJ2-2; TRBD2 aligns across 7 bases. The CDR3 has 18 residues. In germline, CDR1 is SQVTM, CDR2 ANQGSEA. Germline trimming cut 2 bases from V and 7 bases from J; bases unmatched to any gene: 19. The DNA of the CDR3 is TGCAGCGTTGAACCCACCATTAAGGGAGGGAGGCTTAGCGGGGAGCTGTTTTTT. This codes for CSVEPTIKGGRLSGELFF.

The V gene is TRBV5-1, the J gene TRBJ2-1, with TRBD2 matching 14 bases. Germline CDR1 and CDR2: SGHRS and YFSETQ. CDR3 length equals 18 residues. Germline trimming cut 3 bases from V and 4 bases from J; bases unmatched to any gene: 9. Here the CDR3 reads CASSSGTSGSAMYNEQFF. The CDR3 coding sequence is TGCGCCAGCAGCTCCGGGACTAGCGGGAGCGCAATGTACAATGAGCAGTTCTTC.

The rearrangement joins TRBV27 to TRBJ1-5; a possible D gene is TRBD1 (5 bases). Between the trimmed V and J ends, which lost 4 bases and 4 bases, there was a span of 8 bases. The CDR3 is made up of 13 amino acids. Germline V gives CDR1 MNHEY, CDR2 SMNVEV (reference sequence). The CDR3 spells CASSWGGNQPQHF. The CDR3, as DNA: TGTGCCAGCAGTTGGGGGGGGAATCAGCCCCAGCATTTT.

This rearrangement joins TRBV28 to TRBJ1-5; unclear D gene. The V gene's germline CDR1 is MDHEN and CDR2 SYDVKM. Between the trimmed V and J ends, which lost 7 bases and 3 bases, there was a span of 19 bases. The CDR3 spans 16 residues. The CDR3 region is CASTSIGARLNQPQHF. CDR3 nucleotide sequence: TGTGCCAGCACCTCTATCGGTGCCAGACTCAATCAGCCCCAGCATTTT.

The genes are TRBV5-1 and TRBJ1-2; 7 nucleotides match TRBD1. Germline loops: CDR1 SGHRS, CDR2 YFSETQ. This CDR3 comprises 15 residues. Trimming took 3 bases from V and 0 from J; bases not matched to a gene: 5. In DNA form, the CDR3 reads TGCGCCAGCAGCTCGAGAGGGACAGCTAACTATGGCTACACCTTC. Its protein product is CASSSRGTANYGYTF.

The chain combines TRBV18 with TRBJ1-2, with 7 bases that match TRBD1. The junction had 6 bases not matched to a gene; V was cut back by 3 bases and J by 2 bases. CDR3 length equals 15 residues. CDR1 and CDR2 from the germline V gene are KGHSH and LQKENI. This chain's CDR3 is CASSPSTGRNYGYTF. The CDR3 DNA is TGTGCCAGCTCACCGTCGACAGGGCGGAACTATGGCTACACCTTC.

The chain joins TRBV4-1 to TRBJ1-4, with TRBD1 matching over 7 bases. Germline lookup yields CDR1 MGHRA and CDR2 YSYEKL. The CDR3 loop spans 15 amino acids. J gave up 6 bases and V 5 bases, and 9 bases lay outside the gene matches. CDR3 in amino acids: CASSKSPQGYEKLFF. CDR3 bases: TGCGCCAGCAGCAAAAGCCCACAGGGGTATGAAAAACTGTTTTTT.

This clone showed up just once. The chain is built from TRBV11-3 and TRBJ2-3; no definite D call. Germline CDR1 is SGHNT and CDR2 is YENEEA. V was shortened by 2 bases and J by 4 bases, with 4 bases between the two germline ends. CDR3 length equals 12 residues. DNA of the CDR3: TGTGCCAGCAGCTTATATGCAGATACGCAGTATTTT. Residues: CASSLYADTQYF.

In its sample, this clone was seen once. The CDR3 bases are TGCAGCGTTCGAGCGTCTAGCGGGAGGCGATACGATACGCAGTATTTT. Translation: CSVRASSGRRYDTQYF. J is TRBJ2-3 and V is TRBV29-1, with TRBD2 identical over 11 bases. Germline CDR1 SQVTM, CDR2 ANQGSEA. The V segment lost 5 bases and the J segment 6 bases; nucleotides outside the gene matches: 13. The CDR3 runs to 16 residues.

This clone was recorded a few times. This rearrangement joins TRBV7-9 to TRBJ2-2; 8 positions match TRBD2. The V gene end was trimmed by 5 bases and the J gene end by 5 bases; junction bases not matched to a gene: 13. CDR1 is SEHNR, CDR2 FQNEAQ, per germline (reference sequence). There are 17 residues in the CDR3. Here the CDR3 reads CASSHPGGPGLTGELFF. DNA for the CDR3: TGTGCCAGCAGCCACCCGGGGGGGCCAGGTCTTACCGGGGAGCTGTTTTTT.

The chain has TRBV9 and TRBJ2-2; unclear D gene. Germline CDR1 and CDR2: SGDLS and YYNGEE. V was cut by 4 bases and J by 0 bases, with 25 bases left in between. There are 20 residues in the CDR3. CDR3 region: CASSPRRSSIDLANTGELFF. The CDR3 DNA follows: TGTGCCAGCAGCCCCCGACGTAGTAGCATTGACCTCGCGAACACCGGGGAGCTGTTTTTT.

This clone ranks as medium-sized. The chain couples TRBV6-6 to TRBJ2-7; TRBD2 matches 10 bases. The CDR3 sequence is 15 residues long. V lost 6 bases to trimming and J lost 2 bases; unmatched junction nucleotides: 7. Germline values: CDR1 MNHNY, CDR2 SVGAGI (reference sequence). Here the CDR3 DNA reads TGTGCCAGCAGCCCTAGCGGGAGAGGGGCCTACGAGCAGTACTTC. Translating it yields CASSPSGRGAYEQYF.

This clone was seen just once. CDR3: CSAIRAGYTF. CDR3 nucleotide sequence: TGCAGTGCTATCAGGGCTGGCTACACCTTC. The rearrangement links TRBV20-1 to TRBJ1-2, with D possibly matching TRBD1 (5 bases). V was shortened by 4 bases and J by 7 bases, with 7 bases between the two germline ends. The CDR3 is made up of 10 amino acids. From germline, CDR1 is DFQATT and CDR2 SNEGSKA (reference sequence).

CDR3 DNA sequence: TGTGCCAGCAGTTCAACAGGGTACAACACTGAAGCTTTCTTT. It codes for CASSSTGYNTEAFF. This chain connects TRBV11-3 to TRBJ1-1; D may be TRBD1 (6 bases). The CDR3 loop spans 14 amino acids. Germline V gene sequence: CDR1 SGHNT, CDR2 YENEEA. The ends were cut back, 6 bases at V and 2 bases at J, with 13 bases in the middle.

V usage is TRBV27 and J usage is TRBJ2-3; 7 bases agree with TRBD1. The CDR3 runs 14 residues. V was pared by 5 bases and J by 6 bases, with 8 bases of the junction left unmatched. Germline-derived CDR1 and CDR2 are MNHEY and SMNVEV (reference sequence). The DNA for the CDR3 is TGTGCCAGCAGTCTTGACAGGGAGCGGGATACGCAGTATTTT. Protein product: CASSLDRERDTQYF.

The chain uses TRBV7-3 and TRBJ2-7; perhaps TRBD1 as D (6 bases). The germline V and J ends were trimmed by 6 bases and 3 bases, with 18 bases remaining between them. Germline values: CDR1 SGHTA, CDR2 FQGTGA. The CDR3 length is 15 residues. The CDR3 spells CASRLGGPGVYEQYF. Here the CDR3 DNA reads TGTGCCAGCAGACTTGGGGGCCCAGGTGTCTACGAGCAGTACTTC.

This clone was seen more than once but under ten times. The genes are TRBV14 and TRBJ2-5, with 8 bases fitting TRBD2. Trimming cost V 5 bases and J 11 bases; bases outside gene matches: 10. The CDR3 sequence is 13 residues long. Germline values: CDR1 SGHDN, CDR2 FVKESK. CDR3 in DNA: TGTGCCAGCAGCGGGAAGGTAGCGGGGTTACAGTACTTC. Protein product: CASSGKVAGLQYF.

The V call is TRBV7-2, the J call TRBJ1-4; D gene uncertain. Germline assignment: CDR1 SGHTA and CDR2 FQGNSA. CDR3 length: 15 residues. V shed 4 bases and J shed 7 bases, with 16 bases lying between them. The CDR3 loop is CASSSDGVAGEKLFF. CDR3 nucleotide sequence: TGTGCCAGCAGCTCCGACGGAGTCGCGGGTGAAAAACTGTTTTTT. The full variable domain, rest sourced from reference TRBV7-2 and TRBJ1-4, is GAGVSQSPSNKVTEKGKDVELRCDPISGHTALYWYRQSLGQGLEFLIYFQGNSAPDKSGLPSDRFSAERTGGSVSTLTIQRTQQEDSAVYLCASSSDGVAGEKLFFGSGTQLSVL.

This clone was seen a single time. V gene TRBV10-3 combines with J gene TRBJ1-4; possibly TRBD1 for D (5 bases). The V and J ends lost 6 bases and 0 bases respectively, with 11 bases between them. This CDR3 has 15 residues. The germline V gene encodes CDR1 ENHRY and CDR2 SYGVKD. CDR3 sequence reads: CAIRDGGTTNEKLFF. CDR3 coding DNA: TGTGCCATCAGGGACGGGGGGACAACTAATGAAAAACTGTTTTTT.

This chain uses TRBV10-1 with TRBJ2-3, with TRBD1 matching over 7 bases. Trimming at V came to 5 bases and at J to 7 bases, leaving 9 bases not matched to a gene. CDR3 size: 14 residues. The germline V gene encodes CDR1 WNHNN and CDR2 SYGVQD (reference sequence). The CDR3 reads CASSKGGVQYTQYF. For the CDR3, the DNA is TGCGCCAGCAGTAAAGGGGGCGTACAATATACGCAGTATTTT.

The gene calls are TRBV21-1 and TRBJ2-7; the table's D gene call, TRBD2, was not cross checked with the DNA. TRBV21-1 is annotated as a pseudogene. This CDR3 is built from 14 residues. Here the CDR3 DNA reads TGTGCCAGCAGCGAGAGCCCGGGGGCCTACGAGCAGTACTTC. It specifies CASSESPGAYEQYF.

This sequence joins TRBV9 and TRBJ2-2; TRBD1 might be the D (5 bases). The CDR3 has 15 residues. CDR1 is SGDLS and CDR2 is YYNGEE in the germline V gene. The V end lost 2 bases, the J end lost 5 bases, and 13 bases lay between the germline ends. The CDR3 DNA sequence: TGTGCCAGCAGCGTCGGTGGGGCCGTAACCGGGGAGCTGTTTTTT. Translation: CASSVGGAVTGELFF.

The CDR3 here is CASSSSSRQPQHF. DNA of the CDR3: TGTGCCAGCAGTTCCTCGAGTCGGCAGCCCCAGCATTTT. The genes are TRBV27 and TRBJ1-5; D gene uncertain. CDR1 MNHEY and CDR2 SMNVEV come from the germline V gene (reference sequence). The CDR3 consists of 13 residues. Trimming cost V 4 bases and J 7 bases, with 11 bases left between them.

The rearrangement uses TRBV5-6 and TRBJ1-2; no firm D call. CDR1 and CDR2 from the germline V gene are SGHDT and YYEEEE. This CDR3 has 13 amino acids. V shed 3 bases and J shed 8 bases, with 14 bases lying between them. The chain's CDR3 is CASSSDLRGGYTF. The CDR3 DNA sequence: TGTGCCAGCAGCTCGGACTTGAGAGGGGGCTACACCTTC.